What follows describes a single T cell receptor (beta chain). Antigen: not known. The CDR3 is 15 amino acids. From germline, CDR1 is LNHDA and CDR2 SQIVND (reference sequence). V lost 3 bases and J lost 0; bases outside the gene matches: 2. The record originates from a study of shared clonotypes between healthy human individuals. Overall study: Three CD4 naive, three CD4 memory, two CD8 naive and one CD8 memory plate were used per donor. The study's findings and limits: Only blood underwent sampling, and tissue repertoires likely differ.

Profiling relied on immunoSEQ multiplex PCR, and the TCRdb table lists in-frame clones only, not all of them. The table includes some 2,400,000 clones, more than 90% detected once. All participating donors were Caucasian adults from Nashville, Tennessee. This clonotype was obtained from a man between 18 and 29 years old in good health. The sequencing sample was made of naive CD4+ T cells sorted from blood. Subset of the sample: CD45RA+ positively selected. The V and J genes are TRBV19 and TRBJ1-5; 7 bases agree with TRBD1. The CDR3 region is CASSMRDSSNQPQHF. Here the CDR3 DNA reads TGTGCCAGTAGTATGAGGGACAGTAGCAATCAGCCCCAGCATTTT.